This T cell receptor beta chain comes out of a study of blood T cell repertoires in COVID-19. Study as a whole: Acute-phase and convalescent COVID-19 samples originated in the United States, Italy and Spain. T cells, B-cell-depleted T cells, or PBMCs provided the cDNA or gDNA that served as material.

CDR3 length equals 14 residues. Per germline, CDR1 GTSNPN and CDR2 SVGIG (reference sequence). Authors' methods: Researchers report that nucleated cell counts were estimated from reference gene primer amplification. The table came from immunoSEQ multiplex PCR; TCRdb's copy has only in-frame clones and leaves some out. V and J calls and clone size are as listed in that table; D and trimming were resolved from the DNA. The sample shows about 150,000 clones, 75% to 80% of them seen only once. V gene TRBV30 combines with J gene TRBJ1-6; 7 bases agree with TRBD1. Material: peripheral blood. This clonotype was obtained from a man older than 75 with acute or convalescent COVID-19. CDR3 protein: CARGQSSYNSPLHF. CDR3 coding DNA: TGTGCTAGGGGGCAGTCCTCCTATAATTCACCCCTCCACTTT. Variable domain in full (rest from reference TRBV30 and TRBJ1-6): SQTIHQWPATLVQPVGSPLSLECTVEGTSNPNLYWYRQAAGRGLQLLFYSVGIGQISSEVPQNLSASRPQDRQFILSSKKLLLSDSGFYLCARGQSSYNSPLHFGNGTRLTVT.